The clone carrying this T cell receptor (beta chain) was counted only a few times. Its antigen is as yet unknown. The authors reverse transcribed roughly 0.45 to 1 ug RNA with random hexamers. Amplification of TCR beta CDR3 by immunoSEQ multiplex PCR spanned 54 Vbeta and 13 Jbeta. TCRdb independently ran MiXCR on the immunoSEQ multiplex PCR reads; one entry per CDR3 protein. The table records some 220,000 distinct CDR3 sequences, around 96% of them present only once. This sample stems from a study of CD8 T cells in Susac syndrome. Study-wide findings and caveats: The study conceded that relatively few individuals underwent its TCR sequencing and HLA analysis.

The CDR3 is made up of 15 amino acids. Trimming cost V 2 bases and J 1 base, with 10 bases left between them. Germline CDR1 reads LGHDT; CDR2 reads YNNKEL (reference sequence). Each multiple sclerosis control was a treatment-naive patient with relapsing-remitting disease that was either stable or active. TEMRA cells were enriched by FACS, while CD8+ and CD4+ T cells were obtained through a negative isolation that was performed magnetically. This clonotype was obtained from a human donor with multiple sclerosis. V gene TRBV3-1 combines with J gene TRBJ2-3; the D is unclear. The source material was CD4+ T cells from PBMCs. The CDR3 loop reads CASSQQSLGTDTQYF. CDR3 coding DNA: TGTGCCAGCAGCCAACAGTCACTCGGCACAGATACGCAGTATTTT.